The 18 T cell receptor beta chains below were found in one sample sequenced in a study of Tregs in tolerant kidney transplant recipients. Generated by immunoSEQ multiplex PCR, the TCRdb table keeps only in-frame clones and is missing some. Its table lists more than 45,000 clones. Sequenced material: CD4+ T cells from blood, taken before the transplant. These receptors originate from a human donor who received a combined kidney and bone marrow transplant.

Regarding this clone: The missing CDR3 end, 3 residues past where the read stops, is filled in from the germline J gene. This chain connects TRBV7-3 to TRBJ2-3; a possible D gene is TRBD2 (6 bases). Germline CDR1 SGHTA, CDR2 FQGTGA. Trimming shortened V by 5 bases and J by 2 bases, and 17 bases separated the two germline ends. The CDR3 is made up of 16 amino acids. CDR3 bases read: TGTGCCAGCAGCCCGGACCGGGACTCCCACACAGATACG. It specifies CASSPDRDSHTDT. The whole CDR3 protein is CASSPDRDSHTDTQYF. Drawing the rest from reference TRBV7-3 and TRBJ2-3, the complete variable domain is GAGVSQTPSNKVTEKGKYVELRCDPISGHTALYWYRQSLGQGPEFLIYFQGTGAADDSGLPNDRFFAVRPEGSVSTLKIQRTERGDSAVYLCASSPDRDSHTDTQYFGPGTRLTVL.

The sequenced CDR3 bases are TGTGCCAGCAGACGGACTAGCGGGAGTCTTAATACCTACGAG. It encodes CASRRTSGSLNTYE. The complete CDR3 sequence is CASRRTSGSLNTYEQYF. The gene calls are TRBV6-2 or TRBV6-3 and TRBJ2-7; the match to TRBD2 covers 13 bases. The CDR3 extends 3 residues past the end of the read, so its final part is completed from the germline J gene. This CDR3 spans 17 amino acids. The germline CDR1 and CDR2 sequences are MNHEY and SVGEGT. Trimming removed 6 bases from V and 2 bases from J; junction bases left unmatched: 10.

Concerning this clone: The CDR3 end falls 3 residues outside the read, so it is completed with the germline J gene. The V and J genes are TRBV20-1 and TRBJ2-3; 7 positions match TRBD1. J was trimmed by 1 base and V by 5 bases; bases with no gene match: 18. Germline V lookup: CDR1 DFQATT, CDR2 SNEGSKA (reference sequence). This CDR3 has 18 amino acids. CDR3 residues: CSAPRAGGSSVRTDTQYF. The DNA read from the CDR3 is TGCAGTGCTCCAAGGGCAGGGGGTTCCAGCGTCCGCACAGATACG.

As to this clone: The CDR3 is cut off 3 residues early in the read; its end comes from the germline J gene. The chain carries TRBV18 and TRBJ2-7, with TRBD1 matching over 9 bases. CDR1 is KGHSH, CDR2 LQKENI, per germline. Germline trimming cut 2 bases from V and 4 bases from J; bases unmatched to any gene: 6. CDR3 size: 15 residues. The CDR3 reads CASSPGTGTMYEQYF. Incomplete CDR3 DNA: TGTGCCAGCTCACCAGGGACAGGGACTATGTACGAG. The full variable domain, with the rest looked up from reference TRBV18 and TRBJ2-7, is NAGVMQNPRHLVRRRGQEARLRCSPMKGHSHVYWYRQLPEEGLKFMVYLQKENIIDESGMPKERFSAEFPKEGPSILRIQQVVRGDSAAYFCASSPGTGTMYEQYFGPGTRLTVT.

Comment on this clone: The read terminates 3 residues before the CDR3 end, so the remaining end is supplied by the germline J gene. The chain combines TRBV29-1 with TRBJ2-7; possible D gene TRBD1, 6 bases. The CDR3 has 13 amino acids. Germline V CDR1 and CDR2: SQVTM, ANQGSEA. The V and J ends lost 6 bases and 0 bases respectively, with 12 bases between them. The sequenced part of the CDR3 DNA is TGCAGCGTCGGGGACATCCACTCCTACGAG. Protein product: CSVGDIHSYE. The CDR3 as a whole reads CSVGDIHSYEQYF.

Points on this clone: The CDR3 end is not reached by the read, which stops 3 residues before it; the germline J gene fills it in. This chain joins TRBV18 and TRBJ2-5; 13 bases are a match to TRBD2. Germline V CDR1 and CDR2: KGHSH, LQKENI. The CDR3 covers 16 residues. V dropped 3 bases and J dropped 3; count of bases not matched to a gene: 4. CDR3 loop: CASSPSLAGGEETQYF. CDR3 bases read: TGTGCCAGCTCACCCTCACTAGCGGGAGGGGAAGAGACC.

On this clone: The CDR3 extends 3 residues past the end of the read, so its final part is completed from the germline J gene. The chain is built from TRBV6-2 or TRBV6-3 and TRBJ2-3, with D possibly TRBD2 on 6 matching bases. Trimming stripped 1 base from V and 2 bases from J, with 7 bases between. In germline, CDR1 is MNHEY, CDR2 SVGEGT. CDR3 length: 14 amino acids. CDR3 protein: CASSYLRDTDTQYF. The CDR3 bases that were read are TGTGCCAGCAGTTACTTGCGGGACACAGATACG.

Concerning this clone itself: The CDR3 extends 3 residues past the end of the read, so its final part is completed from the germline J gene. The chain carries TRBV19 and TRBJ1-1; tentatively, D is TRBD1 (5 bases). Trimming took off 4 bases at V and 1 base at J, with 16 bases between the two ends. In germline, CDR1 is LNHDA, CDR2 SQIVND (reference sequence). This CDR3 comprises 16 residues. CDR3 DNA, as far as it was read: TGTGCCAGTAGTAAAGTTATGACAGTAACGAACACTGAA. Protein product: CASSKVMTVTNTE. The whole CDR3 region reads CASSKVMTVTNTEAFF. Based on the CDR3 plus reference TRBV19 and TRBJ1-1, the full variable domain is DGGITQSPKYLFRKEGQNVTLSCEQNLNHDAMYWYRQDPGQGLRLIYYSQIVNDFQKGDIAEGYSVSREKKESFPLTVTSAQKNPTAFYLCASSKVMTVTNTEAFFGQGTRLTVV.

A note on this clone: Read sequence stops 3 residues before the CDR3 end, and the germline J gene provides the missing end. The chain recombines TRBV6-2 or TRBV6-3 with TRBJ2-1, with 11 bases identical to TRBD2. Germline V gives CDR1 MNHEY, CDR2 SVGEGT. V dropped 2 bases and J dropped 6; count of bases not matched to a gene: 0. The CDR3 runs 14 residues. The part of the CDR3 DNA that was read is TGTGCCAGCAGTTACACTAGCGGGAGCAATGAG. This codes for CASSYTSGSNE. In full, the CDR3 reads CASSYTSGSNEQFF.

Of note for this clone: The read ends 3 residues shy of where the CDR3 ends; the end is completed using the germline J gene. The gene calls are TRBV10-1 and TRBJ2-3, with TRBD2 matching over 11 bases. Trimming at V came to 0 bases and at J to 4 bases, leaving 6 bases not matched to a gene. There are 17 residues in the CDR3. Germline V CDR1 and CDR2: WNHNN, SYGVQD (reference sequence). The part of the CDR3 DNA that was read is TGCGCCAGCAGTGAGTCCTTTAGCGGGAGGGAATCAGATACG. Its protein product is CASSESFSGRESDT. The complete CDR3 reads CASSESFSGRESDTQYF.

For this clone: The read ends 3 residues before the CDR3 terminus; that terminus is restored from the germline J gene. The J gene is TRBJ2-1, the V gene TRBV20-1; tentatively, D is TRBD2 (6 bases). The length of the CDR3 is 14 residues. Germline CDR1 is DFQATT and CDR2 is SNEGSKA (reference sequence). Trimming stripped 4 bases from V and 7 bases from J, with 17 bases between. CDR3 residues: CSAIIPLAANEQFF. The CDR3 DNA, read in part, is TGCAGTGCTATCATACCTTTAGCGGCTAATGAG.

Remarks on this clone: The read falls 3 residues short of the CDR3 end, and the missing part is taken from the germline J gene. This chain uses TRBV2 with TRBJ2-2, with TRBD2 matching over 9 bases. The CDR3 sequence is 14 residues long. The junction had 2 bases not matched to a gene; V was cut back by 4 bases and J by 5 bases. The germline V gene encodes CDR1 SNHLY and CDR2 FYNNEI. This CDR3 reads CASSGLAGTGELFF. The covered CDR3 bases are TGTGCCAGCAGTGGGCTAGCGGGAACCGGGGAG.

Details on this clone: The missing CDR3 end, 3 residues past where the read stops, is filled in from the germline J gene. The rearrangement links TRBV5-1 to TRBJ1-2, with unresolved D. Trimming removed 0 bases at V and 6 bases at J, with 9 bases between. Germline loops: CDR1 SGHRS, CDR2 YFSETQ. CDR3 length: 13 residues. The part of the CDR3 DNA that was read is TGCGCCAGCAGCTTGGCCTCGCGCGATGGC. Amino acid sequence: CASSLASRDG. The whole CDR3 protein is CASSLASRDGYTF.

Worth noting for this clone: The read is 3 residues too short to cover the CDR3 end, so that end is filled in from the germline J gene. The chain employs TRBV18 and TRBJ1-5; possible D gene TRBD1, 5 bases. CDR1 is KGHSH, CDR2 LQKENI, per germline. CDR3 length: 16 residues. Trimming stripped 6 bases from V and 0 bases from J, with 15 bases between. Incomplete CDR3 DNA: TGTGCCAGCTCCCTCGCGAGGGACTATAGCAATCAGCCC. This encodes CASSLARDYSNQP. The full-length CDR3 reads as CASSLARDYSNQPQHF. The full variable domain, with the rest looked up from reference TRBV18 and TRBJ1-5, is NAGVMQNPRHLVRRRGQEARLRCSPMKGHSHVYWYRQLPEEGLKFMVYLQKENIIDESGMPKERFSAEFPKEGPSILRIQQVVRGDSAAYFCASSLARDYSNQPQHFGDGTRLSIL.

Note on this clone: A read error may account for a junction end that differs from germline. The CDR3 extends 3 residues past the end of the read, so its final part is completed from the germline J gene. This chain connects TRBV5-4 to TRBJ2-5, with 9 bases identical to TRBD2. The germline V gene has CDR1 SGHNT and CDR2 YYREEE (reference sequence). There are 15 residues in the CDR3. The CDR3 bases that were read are TGTGCCAGTAGCTCGGGACTAGCCGTCGAAGAGACC. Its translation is CASSSGLAVEET. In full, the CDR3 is CASSSGLAVEETQYF. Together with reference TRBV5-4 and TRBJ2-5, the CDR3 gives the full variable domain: ETGVTQSPTHLIKTRGQQVTLRCSSQSGHNTVSWYQQALGQGPQFIFQYYREEENGRGNFPPRFSGLQFPNYSSELNVNALELDDSALYLCASSSGLAVEETQYFGPGTRLLVL.

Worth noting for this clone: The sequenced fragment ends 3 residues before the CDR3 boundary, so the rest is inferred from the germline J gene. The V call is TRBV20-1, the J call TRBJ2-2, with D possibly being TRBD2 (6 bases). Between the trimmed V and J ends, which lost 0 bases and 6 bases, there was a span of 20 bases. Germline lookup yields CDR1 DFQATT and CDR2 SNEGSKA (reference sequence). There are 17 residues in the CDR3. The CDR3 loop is CSARDSNTGSGSGELFF. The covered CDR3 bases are TGCAGTGCTAGAGATTCGAACACCGGGAGCGGTTCCGGGGAG.

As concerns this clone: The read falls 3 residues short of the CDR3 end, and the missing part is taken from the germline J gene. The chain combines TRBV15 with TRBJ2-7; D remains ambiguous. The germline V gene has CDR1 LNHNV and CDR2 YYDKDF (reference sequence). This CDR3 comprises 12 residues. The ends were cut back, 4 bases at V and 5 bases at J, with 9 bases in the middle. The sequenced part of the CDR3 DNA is TGTGCCACCAGCAACCTCAACAACGAG. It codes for CATSNLNNE. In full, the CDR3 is CATSNLNNEQYF.

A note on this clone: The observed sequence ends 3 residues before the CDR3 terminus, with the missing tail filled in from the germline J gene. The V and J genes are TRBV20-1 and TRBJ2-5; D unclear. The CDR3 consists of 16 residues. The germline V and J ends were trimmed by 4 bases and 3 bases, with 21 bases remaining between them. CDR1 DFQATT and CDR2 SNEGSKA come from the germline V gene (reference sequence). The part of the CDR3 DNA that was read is TGCAGTGCTACCGAGCCACGTGGGCAGATGAAAGAGACC. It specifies CSATEPRGQMKET. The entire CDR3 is CSATEPRGQMKETQYF.